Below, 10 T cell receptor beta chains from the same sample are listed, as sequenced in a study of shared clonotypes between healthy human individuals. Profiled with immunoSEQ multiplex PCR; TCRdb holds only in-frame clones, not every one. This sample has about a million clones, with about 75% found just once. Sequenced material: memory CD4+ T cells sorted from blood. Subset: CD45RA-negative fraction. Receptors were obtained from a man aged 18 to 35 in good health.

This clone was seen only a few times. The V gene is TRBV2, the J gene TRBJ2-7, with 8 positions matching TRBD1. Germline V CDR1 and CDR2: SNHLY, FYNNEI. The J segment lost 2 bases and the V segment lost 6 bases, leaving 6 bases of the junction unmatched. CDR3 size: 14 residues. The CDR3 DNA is TGTGCCAGCAGGGACCAGGGGGCTCCCTACGAGCAGTACTTC. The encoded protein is CASRDQGAPYEQYF.

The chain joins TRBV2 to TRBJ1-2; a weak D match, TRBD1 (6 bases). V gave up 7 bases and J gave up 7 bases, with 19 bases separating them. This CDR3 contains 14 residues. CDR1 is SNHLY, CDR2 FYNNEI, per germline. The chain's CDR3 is CASNRPGEKAGYTF. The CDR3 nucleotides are TGTGCCAGCAATCGCCCAGGGGAGAAAGCTGGCTACACCTTC. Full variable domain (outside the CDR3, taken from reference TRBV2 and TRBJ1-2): EPEVTQTPSHQVTQMGQEVILRCVPISNHLYFYWYRQILGQKVEFLVSFYNNEISEKSEIFDDQFSVERPDGSNFTLKIRSTKLEDSAMYFCASNRPGEKAGYTFGSGTRLTVV.

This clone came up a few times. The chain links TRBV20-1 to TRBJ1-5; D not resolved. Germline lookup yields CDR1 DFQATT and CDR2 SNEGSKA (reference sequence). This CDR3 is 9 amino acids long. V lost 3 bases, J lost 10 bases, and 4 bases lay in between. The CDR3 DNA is TGCAGTGCTAGTGAACCCCAGCATTTT. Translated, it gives CSASEPQHF.

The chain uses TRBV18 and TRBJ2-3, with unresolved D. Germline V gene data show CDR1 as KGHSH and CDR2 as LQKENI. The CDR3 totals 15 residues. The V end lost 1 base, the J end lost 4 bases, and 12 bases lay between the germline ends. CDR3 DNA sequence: TGTGCCAGCTCACCACAGGGTACGGGCGCAGATACGCAGTATTTT. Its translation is CASSPQGTGADTQYF.

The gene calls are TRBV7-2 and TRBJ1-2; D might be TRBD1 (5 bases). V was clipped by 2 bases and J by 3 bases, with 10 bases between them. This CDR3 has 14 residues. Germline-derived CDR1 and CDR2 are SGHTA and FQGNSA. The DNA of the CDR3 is TGTGCCAGCAGCTTAACGGTGACAGACTATGGCTACACCTTC. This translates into CASSLTVTDYGYTF.

In DNA, the CDR3 is TGTGCCAGCAGGGGTCCGGGGGAGAATAGCAATCAGCCCCAGCATTTT. Translating it yields CASRGPGENSNQPQHF. This chain uses TRBV2 with TRBJ1-5, with D perhaps TRBD1 (5 bases). CDR3 length equals 16 residues. Deletions cut 6 bases from V and 0 bases from J, with 15 bases between. Germline CDR1 SNHLY, CDR2 FYNNEI. Supplemented by reference TRBV2 and TRBJ1-5, the full variable domain reads EPEVTQTPSHQVTQMGQEVILRCVPISNHLYFYWYRQILGQKVEFLVSFYNNEISEKSEIFDDQFSVERPDGSNFTLKIRSTKLEDSAMYFCASRGPGENSNQPQHFGDGTRLSIL.

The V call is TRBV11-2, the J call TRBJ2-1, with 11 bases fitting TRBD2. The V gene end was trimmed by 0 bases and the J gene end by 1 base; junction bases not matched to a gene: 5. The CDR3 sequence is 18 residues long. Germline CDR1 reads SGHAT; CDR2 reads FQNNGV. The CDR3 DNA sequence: TGTGCCAGCAGCTTAGAGGGGCGACTAGCGGGGTCCTACAATGAGCAGTTCTTC. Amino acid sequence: CASSLEGRLAGSYNEQFF.

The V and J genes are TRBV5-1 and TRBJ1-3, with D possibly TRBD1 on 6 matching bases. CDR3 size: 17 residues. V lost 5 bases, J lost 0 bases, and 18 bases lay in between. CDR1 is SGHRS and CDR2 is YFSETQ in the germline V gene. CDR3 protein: CASSLTYTGSSGNTIYF. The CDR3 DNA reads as TGCGCCAGCAGTCTTACCTATACAGGGTCCTCTGGAAACACCATATATTTT.

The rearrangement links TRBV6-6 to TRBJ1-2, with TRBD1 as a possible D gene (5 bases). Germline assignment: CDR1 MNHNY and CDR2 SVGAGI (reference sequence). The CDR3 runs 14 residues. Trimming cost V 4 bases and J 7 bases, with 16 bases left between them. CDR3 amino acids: CASSSLQGGGGYTF. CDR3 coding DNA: TGTGCCAGCAGTTCCCTCCAGGGTGGGGGTGGCTACACCTTC.

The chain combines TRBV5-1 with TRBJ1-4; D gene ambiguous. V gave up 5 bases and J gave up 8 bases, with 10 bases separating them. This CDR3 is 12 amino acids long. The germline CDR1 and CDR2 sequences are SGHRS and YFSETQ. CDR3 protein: CASRRDNEKLFF. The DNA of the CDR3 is TGCGCCAGCAGGAGGGATAACGAAAAACTGTTTTTT.